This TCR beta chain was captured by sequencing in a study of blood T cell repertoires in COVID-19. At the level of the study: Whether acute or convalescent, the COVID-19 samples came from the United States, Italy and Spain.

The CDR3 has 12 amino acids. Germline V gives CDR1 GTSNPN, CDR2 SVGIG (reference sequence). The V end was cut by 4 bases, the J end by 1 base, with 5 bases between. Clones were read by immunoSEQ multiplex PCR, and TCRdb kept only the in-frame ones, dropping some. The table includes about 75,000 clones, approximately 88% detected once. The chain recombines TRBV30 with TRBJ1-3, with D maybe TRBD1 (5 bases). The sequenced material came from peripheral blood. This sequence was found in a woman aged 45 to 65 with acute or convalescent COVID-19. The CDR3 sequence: CAWTGSGNTIYF. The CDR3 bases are TGTGCCTGGACAGGGTCTGGAAACACCATATATTTT. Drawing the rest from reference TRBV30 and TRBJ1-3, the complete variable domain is SQTIHQWPATLVQPVGSPLSLECTVEGTSNPNLYWYRQAAGRGLQLLFYSVGIGQISSEVPQNLSASRPQDRQFILSSKKLLLSDSGFYLCAWTGSGNTIYFGEGSWLTVV.